Shown below are 30 T cell receptor beta chains from a single sample sequenced in a study of OX40 agonist ivuxolimab in advanced cancers. TCRdb's copy holds only in-frame clones and misses some; the assay was immunoSEQ multiplex PCR. The sample holds 45,000 or so clones, roughly 78% seen once. The sequenced sample was CD4+ or CD8+ T cells sorted from blood, obtained in a trial of the OX40 agonist ivuxolimab. The receptors stem from an adult with an advanced solid tumor such as melanoma, head and neck, liver or kidney cancer.

The CDR3 region has the DNA TGTGCCAGCTCGACAGGGTTTTCTAACTATGGCTACACCTTC. Residues: CASSTGFSNYGYTF. The chain recombines TRBV18 with TRBJ1-2, with 7 bases that match TRBD1. The CDR3 has 14 residues. Losses at the gene ends were 6 bases for V and 0 bases for J; bases not matched to a gene: 4. Germline CDR1 KGHSH, CDR2 LQKENI.

The V and J genes are TRBV6-6 and TRBJ2-5; maybe TRBD2 (6 bases). CDR1 MNHNY and CDR2 SVGAGI come from the germline V gene (reference sequence). V lost 5 bases, J lost 5 bases, and 9 bases lay in between. CDR3 length equals 12 residues. CDR3 sequence: CASSVGGETQYF. The CDR3 DNA reads as TGTGCCAGCAGTGTTGGGGGGGAGACCCAGTACTTC.

The genes are TRBV9 and TRBJ2-1; 11 bases are a match to TRBD2. This CDR3 is built from 16 residues. Germline V CDR1 and CDR2: SGDLS, YYNGEE. Germline trimming cut 0 bases from V and 9 bases from J; bases unmatched to any gene: 8. The CDR3, as DNA: TGTGCCAGCAGCGTAGGTCAACTAGCGGGAGTTGGTGAGCAGTTCTTC. Residues: CASSVGQLAGVGEQFF.

CDR3 in DNA: TGTGCCACCAGACCCCTAGCCATTGCGGGAGGGGCAGATACGCAGTATTTT. It specifies CATRPLAIAGGADTQYF. This rearrangement joins TRBV15 to TRBJ2-3; 9 nucleotides align to TRBD2. Germline lookup yields CDR1 LNHNV and CDR2 YYDKDF (reference sequence). The CDR3 contains 17 residues. Trimming took 6 bases from V and 4 from J; bases not matched to a gene: 14.

The rearrangement uses TRBV28 and TRBJ1-2, with no clear D. The CDR3 is 14 amino acids. V lost 4 bases to trimming and J lost 6 bases, with 15 bases between them. Per germline, CDR1 MDHEN and CDR2 SYDVKM. The chain's CDR3 is CASSSPGNIDGYTF. The CDR3 coding sequence is TGTGCCAGCAGTTCCCCGGGAAATATAGATGGCTACACCTTC.

The CDR3 spells CASSRQVGSNEKLFF. The CDR3 DNA reads as TGTGCCAGCAGTAGACAGGTGGGGTCTAATGAAAAACTGTTTTTT. The chain uses TRBV7-2 and TRBJ1-4; TRBD1 might be the D (6 bases). CDR3 size: 15 residues. V lost 6 bases to trimming and J lost 3 bases, with 14 bases between them. Germline V gene sequence: CDR1 SGHTA, CDR2 FQGNSA.

The chain has TRBV7-2 and TRBJ2-7, with 8 bases matching TRBD2. Germline V CDR1 and CDR2: SGHTA, FQGNSA. CDR3 length: 15 amino acids. The junction had 14 bases not matched to a gene; V was cut back by 6 bases and J by 7 bases. In nucleotides, the CDR3 is TGTGCCAGCAGTAACTTCGGGAGCGGGAGAAAAGAGCAGTACTTC. The encoded protein is CASSNFGSGRKEQYF.

This clone occurred once. The chain joins TRBV7-2 to TRBJ2-5; 8 bases match TRBD2. CDR3 length: 14 residues. Germline trimming cut 4 bases from V and 7 bases from J; bases unmatched to any gene: 8. Germline V CDR1 and CDR2: SGHTA, FQGNSA. In nucleotides, the CDR3 is TGTGCCAGCAGCTCGGGACTCCGGGGGGGGACCCAGTACTTC. Translated, it gives CASSSGLRGGTQYF.

There are a few counts of this clone. The genes are TRBV11-2 and TRBJ2-1; 8 bases agree with TRBD2. With 2 bases clipped from V and 4 bases from J, the junction kept 7 bases outside the gene matches. CDR3 length equals 16 residues. The V gene's germline CDR1 is SGHAT and CDR2 FQNNGV. The CDR3 protein is CASSLLTGGPYNEQFF. The CDR3 region has the DNA TGTGCCAGCAGCTTACTCACGGGAGGGCCGTACAATGAGCAGTTCTTC. Filled out from reference TRBV11-2 and TRBJ2-1, the complete variable domain reads EAGVAQSPRYKIIEKRQSVAFWCNPISGHATLYWYQQILGQGPKLLIQFQNNGVVDDSQLPKDRFSAERLKGVDSTLKIQPAKLEDSAVYLCASSLLTGGPYNEQFFGPGTRLTVL.

This chain connects TRBV18 to TRBJ1-6; D ambiguous. With 0 bases removed from V and 5 bases from J, the gap between germline ends came to 14 bases. Germline lookup yields CDR1 KGHSH and CDR2 LQKENI. There are 17 residues in the CDR3. CDR3 region: CASSPPGGLTNNSPLHF. As DNA, the CDR3 is TGTGCCAGCTCACCACCGGGCGGACTAACTAATAATTCACCCCTCCACTTT.

This clone was seen a few times. V is TRBV7-9 and J is TRBJ2-3; either TRBD1 or TRBD2 may supply D (6 bases each). The CDR3 totals 16 residues. The germline V and J ends were trimmed by 1 base and 8 bases, with 19 bases remaining between them. Germline CDR1 is SEHNR and CDR2 is FQNEAQ (reference sequence). CDR3 sequence (DNA): TGTGCCAGCAGCTTAGGAAGGGGGGTGAAGGCCCGTACGCAGTATTTT. Translating it yields CASSLGRGVKARTQYF. The variable domain in full, with the rest retrieved from reference TRBV7-9 and TRBJ2-3, is DTGVSQNPRHKITKRGQNVTFRCDPISEHNRLYWYRQTLGQGPEFLTYFQNEAQLEKSRLLSDRFSAERPKGSFSTLEIQRTEQGDSAMYLCASSLGRGVKARTQYFGPGTRLTVL.

The chain combines TRBV9 with TRBJ1-1, with a tentative D call TRBD1 (6 bases). Germline values: CDR1 SGDLS, CDR2 YYNGEE. Trimming pared 3 bases from V and 7 bases from J, leaving 13 bases between. The CDR3 is 13 residues long. The CDR3 bases are TGTGCCAGCAGCGCGGCGCAGGGGTTTGAAGCTTTCTTT. Amino acids: CASSAAQGFEAFF.

This chain uses TRBV7-2 with TRBJ2-1; the D is unclear. Germline V gives CDR1 SGHTA, CDR2 FQGNSA. Trimming shortened V by 1 base and J by 9 bases, and 13 bases separated the two germline ends. The CDR3 is made up of 14 amino acids. CDR3 nucleotide sequence: TGTGCCAGCAGCTTAGGTGGCCCGAAGGGTGAGCAGTTCTTC. Amino acid sequence: CASSLGGPKGEQFF.

The V call is TRBV6-5, the J call TRBJ2-5; D is unresolved. The CDR3 is 12 amino acids. Per the germline V gene, CDR1 is MNHEY and CDR2 is SVGAGI. Trimming shortened V by 7 bases and J by 5 bases, and 11 bases separated the two germline ends. CDR3 sequence: CASNTADETQYF. CDR3 sequence (DNA): TGTGCCAGCAATACAGCCGATGAGACCCAGTACTTC.

The table lists this clone with a few counts. The chain recombines TRBV7-3 with TRBJ1-1; 7 bases match TRBD1. The CDR3 extends over 15 amino acids. CDR1 and CDR2 from the germline V gene are SGHTA and FQGTGA. V dropped 5 bases and J dropped 0; count of bases not matched to a gene: 6. The CDR3 DNA is TGTGCCAGCAGCCCTTCAGGGGGAGTGAACACTGAAGCTTTCTTT. Its translation is CASSPSGGVNTEAFF.

This sequence joins TRBV7-9 and TRBJ1-2; the match to TRBD1 covers 7 bases. The junction had 7 bases not matched to a gene; V was cut back by 3 bases and J by 0 bases. Germline loops: CDR1 SEHNR, CDR2 FQNEAQ (reference sequence). The CDR3 has 16 residues. CDR3 region: CASSFNTGVSNYGYTF. The CDR3 DNA sequence: TGTGCCAGCAGCTTTAACACAGGGGTTTCTAACTATGGCTACACCTTC.

Judged by abundance, this clone is medium-sized. The chain couples TRBV4-1 to TRBJ1-4; D may be TRBD1 (5 bases). This CDR3 is 16 amino acids long. Germline V lookup: CDR1 MGHRA, CDR2 YSYEKL. Trimming pared 0 bases from V and 4 bases from J, leaving 12 bases between. CDR3 amino acids: CASSQDTGGLNEKLFF. The CDR3 DNA follows: TGCGCCAGCAGCCAAGATACCGGGGGACTTAATGAAAAACTGTTTTTT.

This clone was observed a single time. The chain employs TRBV11-2 and TRBJ2-7, with TRBD2 matching over 8 bases. Germline values: CDR1 SGHAT, CDR2 FQNNGV. After removal of 5 bases from V and 6 bases from J, the junction contained 15 bases not matched to a gene. CDR3 size: 16 residues. Here the CDR3 DNA reads TGTGCCAGCAGCCATACCCTCGGGAGGGCCTCCGGCGAGCAGTACTTC. Translating it yields CASSHTLGRASGEQYF.

The rearrangement uses TRBV4-3 and TRBJ2-2, with 11 bases that match TRBD2. CDR3 size: 17 residues. The germline CDR1 and CDR2 sequences are LGHNA and YSLEER. V dropped 1 base and J dropped 6; count of bases not matched to a gene: 7. The CDR3 DNA reads TGCGCCAGCAGCCAAGGAATTAGCGGGAGGGCCTCCGGGGAGCTGTTTTTT. It is translated as CASSQGISGRASGELFF.

The chain links TRBV19 to TRBJ1-4; perhaps TRBD1 as D (5 bases). Germline V gene data show CDR1 as LNHDA and CDR2 as SQIVND (reference sequence). The CDR3 sequence is 14 residues long. Trimming cost V 7 bases and J 6 bases, with 15 bases left between them. The CDR3 sequence is CASTVRGSDEKLFF. In DNA form, the CDR3 reads TGTGCCAGTACGGTGCGGGGGTCTGATGAAAAACTGTTTTTT.

The gene calls are TRBV4-1 and TRBJ2-4, with 7 bases lining up with TRBD2. The V gene's germline CDR1 is MGHRA and CDR2 YSYEKL. V shed 6 bases, J shed 9 bases, and the junction held 14 bases outside the gene matches. The CDR3 has 15 residues. The CDR3 reads CASSPRTEGGGIQYF. The CDR3 DNA follows: TGCGCCAGCAGTCCAAGGACCGAGGGCGGGGGCATTCAGTACTTC.

V gene TRBV6-1 combines with J gene TRBJ1-1; maybe TRBD1 (5 bases). The ends were cut back, 0 bases at V and 4 bases at J, with 15 bases in the middle. From germline, CDR1 is MNHNS and CDR2 SASEGT. The CDR3 is 16 residues long. The CDR3 nucleotides read TGTGCCAGCAGTGAAGCGGGTGGGGGGGTAGGCACTGAAGCTTTCTTT. Translating gives CASSEAGGGVGTEAFF.

This clone was seen only once. This rearrangement joins TRBV6-5 to TRBJ2-7, with 9 bases that match TRBD1. CDR1 is MNHEY, CDR2 SVGAGI, per germline. The CDR3 spans 14 residues. V dropped 7 bases and J dropped 1; count of bases not matched to a gene: 5. CDR3 residues: CASNRQGVSYEQYF. CDR3 DNA: TGTGCCAGCAACAGACAGGGGGTTTCCTACGAGCAGTACTTC.

This chain uses TRBV5-4 with TRBJ2-3, with D perhaps given as TRBD1 or TRBD2 (5 bases each). This CDR3 has 18 residues. Germline CDR1 is SGHNT and CDR2 is YYREEE (reference sequence). V lost 0 bases, J lost 4 bases, and 21 bases lay in between. CDR3: CASSLGPHGAPGPDTQYF. CDR3 sequence (DNA): TGTGCCAGCAGCTTGGGCCCTCACGGGGCTCCCGGTCCAGATACGCAGTATTTT.

V usage is TRBV5-1 and J usage is TRBJ2-7; D may be TRBD1 (6 bases). The CDR3 runs to 15 residues. Deletions cut 0 bases from V and 4 bases from J, with 14 bases between. The germline CDR1 and CDR2 sequences are SGHRS and YFSETQ. CDR3 residues: CASSLVPGAQYEQYF. The CDR3 DNA is TGCGCCAGCAGCTTGGTCCCAGGGGCTCAATACGAGCAGTACTTC.

This clone appeared a few times. The V call is TRBV28, the J call TRBJ2-3; 7 positions match TRBD1. Germline V gene lookup returns CDR1 MDHEN and CDR2 SYDVKM. The CDR3 runs 15 residues. Trimming cost V 6 bases and J 6 bases; bases outside gene matches: 12. The CDR3 bases are TGTGCCAGCAGGCGGACAGGCACCACGGGGGATACGCAGTATTTT. Residues: CASRRTGTTGDTQYF.

This clone was seen more than once but under ten times. V gene TRBV9 combines with J gene TRBJ1-1, with no clear D. With 1 base removed from V and 0 bases from J, the gap between germline ends came to 7 bases. The CDR3 consists of 14 residues. Germline CDR1 and CDR2: SGDLS and YYNGEE. The CDR3 DNA reads as TGTGCCAGCAGCGTAACGGGAATGAACACTGAAGCTTTCTTT. It is translated as CASSVTGMNTEAFF. Using reference TRBV9 and TRBJ1-1 for the parts outside the CDR3, the full variable domain is DSGVTQTPKHLITATGQRVTLRCSPRSGDLSVYWYQQSLDQGLQFLIQYYNGEERAKGNILERFSAQQFPDLHSELNLSSLELGDSALYFCASSVTGMNTEAFFGQGTRLTVV.

The rearrangement links TRBV5-4 to TRBJ2-1; the match to TRBD2 covers 7 bases. After removal of 0 bases from V and 5 bases from J, the junction contained 5 bases not matched to a gene. Per the germline V gene, CDR1 is SGHNT and CDR2 is YYREEE (reference sequence). There are 15 residues in the CDR3. Here the CDR3 reads CASSLGRETHNEQFF. CDR3 DNA: TGTGCCAGCAGCTTGGGGCGGGAGACCCACAATGAGCAGTTCTTC.

The V gene is TRBV18, the J gene TRBJ2-3, with 7 bases that match TRBD1. This CDR3 spans 14 amino acids. J was trimmed by 5 bases and V by 5 bases; bases with no gene match: 7. In germline, CDR1 is KGHSH, CDR2 LQKENI. The DNA of the CDR3 is TGTGCCAGCTCAATAGCAGGGGGAAGAGATACGCAGTATTTT. Translating gives CASSIAGGRDTQYF. The variable domain in full, completed from reference TRBV18 and TRBJ2-3, reads NAGVMQNPRHLVRRRGQEARLRCSPMKGHSHVYWYRQLPEEGLKFMVYLQKENIIDESGMPKERFSAEFPKEGPSILRIQQVVRGDSAAYFCASSIAGGRDTQYFGPGTRLTVL.

A remark on this clone: One end of the junction does not line up with germline, which may come from a read error. The chain combines TRBV7-7 with TRBJ2-5, with TRBD1 matching over 12 bases. The CDR3 loop spans 16 amino acids. Germline CDR1 SSHAT, CDR2 FNYEAQ (reference sequence). The CDR3 reads CASSPGGTGGRETQYF. CDR3 coding DNA: TGTGCTAGCAGCCCAGGCGGGACAGGGGGCCGGGAGACCCAGTACTTC.